This entry describes one TCR beta chain. The target antigen is unknown. From germline, CDR1 is MNHNS and CDR2 SASEGT. This CDR3 region has 15 residues. Trimming at V came to 11 bases and at J to 5 bases, leaving 11 bases not matched to a gene. These data are taken from a study of T cells in Graves' hyperthyroidism and ophthalmopathy. The TCR beta CDR3 regions underwent amplification using RNA transcripts as the source. Using the HTBI primer set, a first-round RT-PCR was run on the TCR CDR3. A single record per CDR3 protein comes from TCRdb applying MiXCR to the multiplex PCR reads. Among about 640,000 distinct CDR3 sequences listed, about 45% were seen once. Findings of the study overall: Model predictions of ophthalmopathy came a median approximately 6.8 months before onset. Ophthalmopathy and stable hyperthyroidism were separated by a 13 V-J model.

This chain links TRBV6-1 with TRBJ1-6, with 8 bases lining up with TRBD1. The TCR originated in an adult man with Graves' disease, either hyperthyroidism or ophthalmopathy (not recorded which). Sequencing was performed on peripheral blood or thyroid tissue (not recorded which). CDR3 bases: TGTGCCGGCTCCTACCTGACAGGGGATAATTCACCCCTCCACTTT. Translating it yields CAGSYLTGDNSPLHF.